The entry below gives a single T cell receptor beta chain sequence along with its context. Its antigen is unknown. These data are taken from a study of CD8+ T cells in alopecia areata. About the research overall: At a dose of 5 to 10 mg twice daily, oral tofacitinib was given to treated patients.

Reverse transcribed after extraction, RNA yielded cDNA as the sequencing template. Clones were read by immunoSEQ multiplex PCR, and TCRdb kept only the in-frame ones, dropping some. Of almost 250,000 clones in the sample, 65% to 70% were seen once. The researchers isolated CD4+ and CD8+ T cells from PBMCs by sorting. Overall study results and limits: TCR sharing was clearer in mice than between patients, perhaps partly owing to patient HLA diversity.

The germline V and J ends were trimmed by 5 bases and 1 base, with 15 bases remaining between them. This CDR3 is built from 15 residues. Germline lookup yields CDR1 PRHDT and CDR2 FYEKMQ (reference sequence). This TCR was recovered from a human donor with alopecia areata. The gene calls are TRBV13 and TRBJ2-7, with a possible D match to TRBD1 (6 bases). The sequencing used CD4+ T cells sorted from blood, collected at week 0. CDR3 loop: CASSLRPGESYEQYF. The CDR3 DNA sequence: TGTGCCAGCAGCCTCAGACCAGGGGAATCCTACGAGCAGTACTTC.